The T cell receptor (beta chain) described here comes from a study of blood T cell repertoires in COVID-19. Whole-study context: PBMCs, B-cell-depleted T cells, or T cells were the source of the cDNA or gDNA that made up the material.

The CDR3 runs to 16 residues. The V and J ends lost 0 bases and 6 bases, in that order; junction bases with no gene match: 9. In germline, CDR1 is MDHEN, CDR2 SYDVKM. Repertoires were generated with immunoSEQ multiplex PCR, while TCRdb's copy carries only in-frame clones and drops some. The sample has around 67,000 clones; 82% are singletons. Sequenced material: peripheral blood. This receptor was identified in a man older than 75 with active COVID-19. The chain is built from TRBV28 and TRBJ2-7; 9 bases are shared with TRBD2. CDR3 DNA: TGTGCCAGCAGTTTATGGAGTGCTAGCGGGATCGTCGAGCAGTACTTC. Protein product: CASSLWSASGIVEQYF.